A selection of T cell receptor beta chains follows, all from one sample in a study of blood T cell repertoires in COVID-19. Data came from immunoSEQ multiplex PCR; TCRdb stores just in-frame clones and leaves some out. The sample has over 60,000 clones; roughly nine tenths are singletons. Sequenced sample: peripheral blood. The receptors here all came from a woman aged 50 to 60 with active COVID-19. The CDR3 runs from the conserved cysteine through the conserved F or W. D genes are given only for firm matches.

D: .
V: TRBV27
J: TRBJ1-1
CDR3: CASKISRAPMNTEAFF

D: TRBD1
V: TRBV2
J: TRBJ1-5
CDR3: CASSETGREQPQHF

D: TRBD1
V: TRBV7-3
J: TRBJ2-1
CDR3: CASSLGTAYNEQFF

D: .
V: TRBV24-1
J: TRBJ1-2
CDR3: CATNRGGDYTF

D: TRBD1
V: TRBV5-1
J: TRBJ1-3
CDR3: CASSLEGRQGGNTIYF

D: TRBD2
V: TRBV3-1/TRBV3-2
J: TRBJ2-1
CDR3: CASSPIGTSGRSSYNEQFF

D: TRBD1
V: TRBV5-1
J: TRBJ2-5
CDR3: CASSLPGTGALETQYF

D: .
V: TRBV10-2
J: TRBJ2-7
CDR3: CASGDRGVFEQYF

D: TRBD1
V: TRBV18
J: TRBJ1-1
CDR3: CASSNTGGWVNTEAFF

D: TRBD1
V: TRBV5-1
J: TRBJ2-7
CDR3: CASSWTGVGEQYF

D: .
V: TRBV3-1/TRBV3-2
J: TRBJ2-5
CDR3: CASSQVPEETQYF

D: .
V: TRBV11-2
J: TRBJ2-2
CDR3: CASSLDSSGELFF

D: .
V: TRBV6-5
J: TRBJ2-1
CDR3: CASSYGGIGEQFF

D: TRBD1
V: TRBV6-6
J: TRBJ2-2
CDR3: CASSGGDRGYSSLLTGELFF

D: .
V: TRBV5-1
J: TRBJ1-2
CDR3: CASRPKGQDVRGYTF

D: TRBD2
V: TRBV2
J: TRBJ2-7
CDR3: CASRTSGSKSDEQYF

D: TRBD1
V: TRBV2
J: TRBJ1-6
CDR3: CARRDSSYNSPLHF

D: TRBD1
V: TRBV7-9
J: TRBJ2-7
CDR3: CASSSPRDSSYEQYF

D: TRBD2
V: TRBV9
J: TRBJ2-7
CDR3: CASSVSSGWPNEQYF

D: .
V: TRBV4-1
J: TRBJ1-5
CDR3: CASSHRDTNQPQHF

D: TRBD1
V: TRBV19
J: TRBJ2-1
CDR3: CASSSLGTGRTYNEQFF

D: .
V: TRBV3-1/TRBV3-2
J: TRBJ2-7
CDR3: CASSQTGLVHEQYF

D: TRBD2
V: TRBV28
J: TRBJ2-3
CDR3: CASSLSPGLAGADTQYF

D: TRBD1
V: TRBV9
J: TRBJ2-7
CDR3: CASSVGGQGVNYEQYF

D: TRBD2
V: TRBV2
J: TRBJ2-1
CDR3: CASSEPSGRYEQFF

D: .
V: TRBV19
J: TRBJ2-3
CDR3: CASSIRRDTDTQYF

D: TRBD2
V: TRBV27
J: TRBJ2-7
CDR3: CASSDLRTSGRKEQYF

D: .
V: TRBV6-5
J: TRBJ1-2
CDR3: CASRTTGFNYGYTF

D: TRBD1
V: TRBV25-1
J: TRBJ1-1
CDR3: CASSAGQANTEAFF

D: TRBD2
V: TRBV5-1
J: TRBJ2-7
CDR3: CASSLGASGSMGEQYF

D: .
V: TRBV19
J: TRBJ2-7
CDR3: CASSISGSYEQYF

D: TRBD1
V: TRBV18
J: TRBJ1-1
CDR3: CASSLDRVTEAFF

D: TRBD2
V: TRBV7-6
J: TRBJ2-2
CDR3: CASSSSGSGTGELFF

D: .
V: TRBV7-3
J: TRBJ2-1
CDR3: CASSSGVRGYNEQFF